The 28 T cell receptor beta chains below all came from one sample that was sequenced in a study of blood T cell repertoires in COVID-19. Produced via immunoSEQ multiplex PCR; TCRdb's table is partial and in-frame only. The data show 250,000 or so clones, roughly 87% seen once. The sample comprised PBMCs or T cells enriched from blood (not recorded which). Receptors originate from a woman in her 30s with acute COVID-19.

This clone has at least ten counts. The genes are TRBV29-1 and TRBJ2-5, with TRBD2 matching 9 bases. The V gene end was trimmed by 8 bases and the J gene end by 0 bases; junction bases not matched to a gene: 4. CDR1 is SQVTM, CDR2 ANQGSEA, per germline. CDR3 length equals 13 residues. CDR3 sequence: CSTTSGNQETQYF. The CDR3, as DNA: TGCAGCACGACTAGCGGAAACCAAGAGACCCAGTACTTC.

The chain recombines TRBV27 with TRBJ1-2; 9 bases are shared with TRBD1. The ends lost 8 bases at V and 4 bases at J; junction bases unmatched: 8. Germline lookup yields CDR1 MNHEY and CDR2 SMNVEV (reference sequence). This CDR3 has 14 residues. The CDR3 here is CASGTGGRSYGYTF. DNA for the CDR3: TGTGCCAGCGGAACAGGGGGCAGGAGCTATGGCTACACCTTC.

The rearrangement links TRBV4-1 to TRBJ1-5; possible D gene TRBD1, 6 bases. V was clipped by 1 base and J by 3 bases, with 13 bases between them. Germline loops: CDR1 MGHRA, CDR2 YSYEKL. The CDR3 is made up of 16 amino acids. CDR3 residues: CASSQVPDRYNQPQHF. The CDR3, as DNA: TGCGCCAGCAGCCAAGTCCCTGACAGGTACAATCAGCCCCAGCATTTT.

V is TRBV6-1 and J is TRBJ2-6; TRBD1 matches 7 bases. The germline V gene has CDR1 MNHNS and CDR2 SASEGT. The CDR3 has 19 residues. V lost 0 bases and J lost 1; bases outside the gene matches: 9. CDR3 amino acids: CASSEAFFLDRSGANVLTF. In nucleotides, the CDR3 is TGTGCCAGCAGTGAAGCGTTTTTTCTGGACAGGTCTGGGGCCAACGTCCTGACTTTC.

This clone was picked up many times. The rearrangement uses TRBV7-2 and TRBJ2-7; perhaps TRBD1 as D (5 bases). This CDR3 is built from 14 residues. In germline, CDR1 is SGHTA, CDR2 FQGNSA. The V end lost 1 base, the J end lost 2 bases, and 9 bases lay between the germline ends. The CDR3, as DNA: TGTGCCAGCAGCTTAGTGGGGCAGGCCTACGAGCAGTACTTC. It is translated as CASSLVGQAYEQYF.

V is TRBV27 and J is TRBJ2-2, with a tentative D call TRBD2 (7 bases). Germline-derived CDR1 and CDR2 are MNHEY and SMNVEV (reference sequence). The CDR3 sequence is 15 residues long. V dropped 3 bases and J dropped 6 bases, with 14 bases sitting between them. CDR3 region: CASSLAGEGAGELFF. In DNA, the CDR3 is TGTGCCAGCAGTTTGGCAGGGGAGGGGGCCGGGGAGCTGTTTTTT.

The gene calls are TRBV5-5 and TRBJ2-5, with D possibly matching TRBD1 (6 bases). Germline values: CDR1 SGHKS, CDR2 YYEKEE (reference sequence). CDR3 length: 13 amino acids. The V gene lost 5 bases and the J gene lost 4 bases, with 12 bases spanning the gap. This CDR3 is CASRTGGRETQYF. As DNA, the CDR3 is TGTGCCAGCAGGACTGGGGGCAGAGAGACCCAGTACTTC.

Written as DNA, the CDR3 is TGTGCCAGCAGCTTAGGTTCCTCGTCGTCAGGGTATTCACCCCTCCACTTT. Translation: CASSLGSSSSGYSPLHF. V and J are TRBV7-6 and TRBJ1-6; maybe TRBD1 (5 bases). The germline V gene has CDR1 SGHVS and CDR2 FNYEAQ. The CDR3 is 17 residues long. V lost 1 base and J 8 bases, leaving 18 bases between the germline ends.

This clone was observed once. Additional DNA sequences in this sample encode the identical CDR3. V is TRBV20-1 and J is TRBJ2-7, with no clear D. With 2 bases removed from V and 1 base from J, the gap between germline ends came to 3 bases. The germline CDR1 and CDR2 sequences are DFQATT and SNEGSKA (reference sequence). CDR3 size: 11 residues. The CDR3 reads CSARSSYEQYF. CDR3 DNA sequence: TGCAGTGCTAGATCGTCCTACGAGCAGTACTTC.

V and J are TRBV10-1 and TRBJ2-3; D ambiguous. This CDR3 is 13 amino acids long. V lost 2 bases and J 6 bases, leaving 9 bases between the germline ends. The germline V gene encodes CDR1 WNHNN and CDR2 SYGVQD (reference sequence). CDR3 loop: CASSEALRDTQYF. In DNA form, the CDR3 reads TGCGCCAGCAGTGAGGCTCTGAGGGATACGCAGTATTTT.

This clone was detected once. The CDR3 DNA follows: TGTGCCAGCAGTCCCTACAGGGGAAGCGTTTCACCCCTCCACTTT. Its translation: CASSPYRGSVSPLHF. V gene TRBV6-5 combines with J gene TRBJ1-6; 7 bases are shared with TRBD1. CDR1 and CDR2 (germline): MNHEY, SVGAGI. The CDR3 spans 15 residues. J lost 9 bases, V lost 5 bases, and 10 bases had no gene match.

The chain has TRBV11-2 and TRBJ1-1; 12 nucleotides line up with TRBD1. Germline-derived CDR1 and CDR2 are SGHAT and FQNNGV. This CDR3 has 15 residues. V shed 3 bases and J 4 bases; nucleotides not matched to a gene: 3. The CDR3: CASSFRDRGPTEAFF. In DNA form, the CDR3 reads TGTGCCAGCAGCTTCCGGGACAGGGGGCCCACTGAAGCTTTCTTT.

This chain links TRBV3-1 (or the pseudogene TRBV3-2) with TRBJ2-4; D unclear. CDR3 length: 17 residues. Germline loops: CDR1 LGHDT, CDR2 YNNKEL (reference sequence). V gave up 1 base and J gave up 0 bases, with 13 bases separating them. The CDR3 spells CASSQGTQALAKNIQYF. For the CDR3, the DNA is TGTGCCAGCAGCCAAGGAACCCAAGCTCTAGCCAAAAACATTCAGTACTTC.

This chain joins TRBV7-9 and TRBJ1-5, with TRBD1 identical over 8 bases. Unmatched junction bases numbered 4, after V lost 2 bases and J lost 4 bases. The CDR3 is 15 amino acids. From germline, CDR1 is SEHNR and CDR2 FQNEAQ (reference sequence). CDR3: CASSLYGTGNQPQHF. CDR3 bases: TGTGCCAGCAGCTTATACGGGACAGGTAATCAGCCCCAGCATTTT.

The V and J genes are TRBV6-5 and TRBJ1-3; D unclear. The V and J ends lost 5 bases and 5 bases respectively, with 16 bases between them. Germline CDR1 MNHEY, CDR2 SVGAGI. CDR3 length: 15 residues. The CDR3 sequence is CASSRRSTGRNTIYF. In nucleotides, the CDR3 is TGTGCCAGCAGTCGAAGATCTACTGGGCGAAACACCATATATTTT.

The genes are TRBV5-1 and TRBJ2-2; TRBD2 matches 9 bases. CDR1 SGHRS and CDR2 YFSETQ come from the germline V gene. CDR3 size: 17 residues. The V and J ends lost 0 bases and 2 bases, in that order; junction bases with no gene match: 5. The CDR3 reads CASSLEAGGYNTGELFF. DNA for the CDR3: TGCGCCAGCAGCTTGGAAGCGGGGGGATACAACACCGGGGAGCTGTTTTTT.

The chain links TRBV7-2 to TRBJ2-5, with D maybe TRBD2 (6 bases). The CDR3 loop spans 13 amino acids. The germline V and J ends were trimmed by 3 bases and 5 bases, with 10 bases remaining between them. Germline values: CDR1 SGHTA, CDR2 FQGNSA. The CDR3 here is CASSFQLAETQYF. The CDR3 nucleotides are TGTGCCAGCAGCTTTCAGCTAGCGGAGACCCAGTACTTC.

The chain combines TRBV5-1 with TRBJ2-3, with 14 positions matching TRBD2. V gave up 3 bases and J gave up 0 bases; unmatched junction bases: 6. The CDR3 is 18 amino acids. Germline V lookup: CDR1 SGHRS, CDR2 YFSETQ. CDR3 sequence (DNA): TGCGCCAGCAGCTACGGGACTAGCGGGGGCCGGAGCACAGATACGCAGTATTTT. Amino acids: CASSYGTSGGRSTDTQYF.

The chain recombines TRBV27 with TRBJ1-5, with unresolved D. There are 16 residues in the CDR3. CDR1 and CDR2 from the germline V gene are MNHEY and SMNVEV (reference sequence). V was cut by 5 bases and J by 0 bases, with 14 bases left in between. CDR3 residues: CASSAGDWYSNQPQHF. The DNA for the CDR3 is TGTGCCAGCAGTGCTGGCGACTGGTATAGCAATCAGCCCCAGCATTTT.

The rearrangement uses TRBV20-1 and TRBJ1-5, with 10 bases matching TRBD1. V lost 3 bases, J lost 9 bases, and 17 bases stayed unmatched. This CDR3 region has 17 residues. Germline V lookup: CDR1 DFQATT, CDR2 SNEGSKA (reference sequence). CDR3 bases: TGCAGTGCTAGTATCTTGAGGGACAGGGGAAGGGATGGGCCCCAGCATTTT. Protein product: CSASILRDRGRDGPQHF.

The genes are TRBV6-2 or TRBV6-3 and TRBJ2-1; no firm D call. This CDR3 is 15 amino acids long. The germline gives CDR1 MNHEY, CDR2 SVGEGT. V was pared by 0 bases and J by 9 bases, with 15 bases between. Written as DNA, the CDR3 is TGTGCCAGCAGTTACTCGATGGGTCCGGGTACTGAGCAGTTCTTC. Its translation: CASSYSMGPGTEQFF.

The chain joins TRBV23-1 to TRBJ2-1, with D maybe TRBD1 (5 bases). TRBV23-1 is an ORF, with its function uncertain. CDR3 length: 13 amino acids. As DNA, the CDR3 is TGCTCCCAGCCGGTTCAGGGCAACAATGAGCAGTTCTTC. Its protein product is CSQPVQGNNEQFF.

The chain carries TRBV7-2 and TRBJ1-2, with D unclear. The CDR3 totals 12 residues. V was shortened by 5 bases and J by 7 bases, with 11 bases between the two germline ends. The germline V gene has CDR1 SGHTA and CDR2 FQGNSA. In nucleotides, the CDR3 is TGTGCCAGCAGCCCCTTCGCGCGTGGCTACACCTTC. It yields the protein CASSPFARGYTF.

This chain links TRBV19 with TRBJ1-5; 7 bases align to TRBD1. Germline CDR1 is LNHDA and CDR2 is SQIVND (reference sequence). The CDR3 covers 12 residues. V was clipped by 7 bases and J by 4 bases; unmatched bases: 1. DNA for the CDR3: TGTGCCAGTATGACAGGGAATCAGCCCCAGCATTTT. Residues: CASMTGNQPQHF.

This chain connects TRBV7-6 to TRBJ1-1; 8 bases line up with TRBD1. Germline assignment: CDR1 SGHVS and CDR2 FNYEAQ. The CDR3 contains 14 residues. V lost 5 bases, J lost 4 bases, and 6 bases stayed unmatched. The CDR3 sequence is CASSDDRGGTEAFF. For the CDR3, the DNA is TGTGCCAGCAGCGACGACAGGGGTGGCACTGAAGCTTTCTTT.

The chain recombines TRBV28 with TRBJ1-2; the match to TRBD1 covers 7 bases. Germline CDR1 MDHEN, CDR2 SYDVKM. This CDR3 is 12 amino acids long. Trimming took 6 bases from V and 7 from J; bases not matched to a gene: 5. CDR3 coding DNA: TGTGCCAGCAGCGACAGGGTATCTGGCTACACCTTC. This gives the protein CASSDRVSGYTF.

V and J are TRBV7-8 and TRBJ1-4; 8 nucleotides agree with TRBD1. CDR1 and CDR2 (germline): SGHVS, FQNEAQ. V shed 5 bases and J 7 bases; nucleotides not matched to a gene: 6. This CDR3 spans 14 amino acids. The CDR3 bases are TGTGCCAGCAGCCGAGGACAGGGCGGTGAAAAACTGTTTTTT. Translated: CASSRGQGGEKLFF.

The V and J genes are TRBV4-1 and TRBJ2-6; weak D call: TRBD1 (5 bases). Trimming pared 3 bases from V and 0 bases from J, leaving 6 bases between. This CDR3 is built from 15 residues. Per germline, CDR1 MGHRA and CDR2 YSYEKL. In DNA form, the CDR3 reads TGCGCCAGCAGCCACGACAGCTCTGGGGCCAACGTCCTGACTTTC. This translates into CASSHDSSGANVLTF.